This T cell receptor (beta chain) emerged from a study of Graves' ophthalmopathy and Graves' hyperthyroidism. Comments on this clonotype: Its antigen is unidentified. With a much larger clone just one base away, this may be a read error.

CDR3 length: 15 residues. CDR1 is SGHVS, CDR2 FNYEAQ, per germline. RNA transcripts were the template, and TCR beta CDR3 regions were amplified from them. HTBI primers were used in a first-round RT-PCR, which preceded a second-round multiplex PCR. TCRdb itself ran the multiplex PCR reads through MiXCR, one entry per CDR3 protein. This table has 350,000 or so distinct CDR3 sequences, about a sixth appearing once. Broader study findings: With about 88% sensitivity and 75% to 84% specificity, a 13-signature model separated ophthalmopathy from stable hyperthyroidism.

The authors isolated PBMCs from 10 ml of fresh peripheral blood. The source is an adult man with Graves' ophthalmopathy. The specimen sequenced was peripheral blood. The rearrangement joins TRBV7-6 to TRBJ2-5, with 7 bases that match TRBD2. This CDR3 is CVSSLEAGFQETQYF. CDR3 sequence (DNA): TGTGTCAGCAGCTTAGAAGCGGGGTTCCAAGAGACCCAGTACTTC.